Presented here are 31 T cell receptor beta chains from one specimen sequenced in a study of control samples from healthy donors and cancer patients. Method: immunoSEQ multiplex PCR; TCRdb's copy keeps in-frame clones and lacks some. Here the sample spans over 200,000 clones, over 75% being singletons. Sequencing was done on a sample of PBMCs. The receptors originated from an older woman with lung cancer.

J is TRBJ2-7 and V is TRBV7-8; D ambiguous. From germline, CDR1 is SGHVS and CDR2 FQNEAQ. The V gene lost 5 bases and the J gene lost 4 bases, with 18 bases spanning the gap. There are 15 residues in the CDR3. CDR3 in amino acids: CASSPKRRPKYEQYF. The CDR3 region has the DNA TGTGCCAGCAGCCCGAAGCGAAGGCCTAAGTACGAGCAGTACTTC.

The table lists this clone with a count of one. This rearrangement joins TRBV6-6 to TRBJ1-2; 7 bases line up with TRBD1. The CDR3 totals 15 residues. Germline V CDR1 and CDR2: MNHNY, SVGAGI (reference sequence). V trimming: 4 bases; J trimming: 8 bases; junction bases outside the gene matches: 13. The CDR3, as DNA: TGTGCCAGCAGTTCCACGACAGGGATTGGGTGGGGCTACACCTTC. This translates into CASSSTTGIGWGYTF.

The rearrangement uses TRBV11-2 and TRBJ1-1; 9 nucleotides line up with TRBD1. The ends lost 1 base at V and 4 bases at J; junction bases unmatched: 4. CDR1 SGHAT and CDR2 FQNNGV come from the germline V gene. The length of the CDR3 is 15 residues. CDR3 protein: CASSLADRGGTEAFF. The DNA of the CDR3 is TGTGCCAGCAGCTTAGCGGACAGGGGTGGCACTGAAGCTTTCTTT.

This clone was detected only a few times. The chain carries TRBV2 and TRBJ2-7; 7 nucleotides line up with TRBD2. The V segment lost 7 bases and the J segment 7 bases; nucleotides outside the gene matches: 16. The CDR3 runs 15 residues. CDR1 SNHLY and CDR2 FYNNEI come from the germline V gene. The CDR3 spells CASKPGLAGVREQYF. The CDR3 DNA reads as TGTGCCAGCAAACCGGGACTCGCGGGAGTTAGGGAGCAGTACTTC.

The chain joins TRBV3-1 (or the pseudogene TRBV3-2) to TRBJ2-7; D is possibly TRBD1 or TRBD2 (6 bases each). This CDR3 has 12 amino acids. The germline gives CDR1 LGHDT, CDR2 YNNKEL (reference sequence). With 1 base removed from V and 6 bases from J, the gap between germline ends came to 7 bases. Written as DNA, the CDR3 is TGTGCCAGCAGCCAAGCGGGGGCCGAGCAGTACTTC. It encodes CASSQAGAEQYF.

V is TRBV28 and J is TRBJ2-1; 11 nucleotides match TRBD2. The trim removed 6 bases at V and 7 bases at J, leaving 8 bases unmatched. This CDR3 spans 15 amino acids. Germline CDR1 MDHEN, CDR2 SYDVKM. The CDR3 DNA sequence: TGTGCCAGCAGCTATCTAGCGGGAGGTTTGAATGAGCAGTTCTTC. This encodes CASSYLAGGLNEQFF.

The rearrangement joins TRBV24-1 to TRBJ2-3; 10 nucleotides line up with TRBD1. The V segment lost 3 bases and the J segment 6 bases; nucleotides outside the gene matches: 8. This CDR3 region has 16 residues. Germline CDR1 KGHDR, CDR2 SFDVKD. The CDR3 region is CATSDIRDRGGDTQYF. In nucleotides, the CDR3 is TGTGCCACCAGTGATATCCGGGACAGGGGTGGGGATACGCAGTATTTT.

This chain uses TRBV4-2 with TRBJ2-4; no firm D call. This CDR3 is 13 amino acids long. V gave up 2 bases and J gave up 5 bases, with 7 bases separating them. Germline CDR1 reads LGHNA; CDR2 reads YNFKEQ. CDR3 amino acids: CASSQSAENIQYF. CDR3 bases: TGTGCCAGCAGCCAAAGCGCAGAAAACATTCAGTACTTC.

The chain links TRBV19 to TRBJ1-1, with D unclear. Per the germline V gene, CDR1 is LNHDA and CDR2 is SQIVND (reference sequence). This CDR3 region has 14 residues. Trimming took 7 bases from V and 0 from J, leaving 12 bases between them. The CDR3 nucleotides read TGTGCCAGTACATTTGGAGGGTTGAACACTGAAGCTTTCTTT. Translation gives CASTFGGLNTEAFF.

CDR3 bases: TGCGCCAGCAGCCCTTACCCGACAGGGACTAACTATGGCTACACCTTC. It specifies CASSPYPTGTNYGYTF. The chain employs TRBV5-1 and TRBJ1-2; 7 bases are shared with TRBD1. This CDR3 is 16 amino acids long. The V and J ends lost 4 bases and 0 bases, in that order; junction bases with no gene match: 9. CDR1 is SGHRS and CDR2 is YFSETQ in the germline V gene.

This clone was picked up one time. The rearrangement joins TRBV2 to TRBJ2-3; perhaps TRBD2 as D (5 bases). This CDR3 region has 15 residues. Germline loops: CDR1 SNHLY, CDR2 FYNNEI. Deletions cut 7 bases from V and 3 bases from J, with 17 bases between. CDR3 coding DNA: TGTGCCAGCAACGCGGGTTCAAGACGTACAGATACGCAGTATTTT. Its protein is CASNAGSRRTDTQYF.

The count of this clone is one. This rearrangement joins TRBV2 to TRBJ2-7; the D is unclear. CDR3 length: 12 amino acids. V lost 6 bases and J 0 bases, leaving 6 bases between the germline ends. The germline CDR1 and CDR2 sequences are SNHLY and FYNNEI. The CDR3 reads CASRGPSYEQYF. In DNA form, the CDR3 reads TGTGCCAGCAGGGGTCCCTCCTACGAGCAGTACTTC.

This clone was recorded only once. The genes are TRBV5-5 and TRBJ2-7, with D perhaps matching TRBD1 (6 bases). Germline CDR1 and CDR2: SGHKS and YYEKEE (reference sequence). The ends were cut back, 1 base at V and 6 bases at J, with 11 bases in the middle. The CDR3 is 13 amino acids. CDR3 residues: CASSLMGQGEQYF. The CDR3 DNA is TGTGCCAGCAGCTTGATGGGACAAGGCGAGCAGTACTTC.

The chain carries TRBV6-6 and TRBJ2-5; D perhaps matches TRBD2 (5 bases). V was cut by 7 bases and J by 3 bases, with 12 bases left in between. The CDR3 is made up of 13 amino acids. Germline CDR1 and CDR2: MNHNY and SVGAGI (reference sequence). The DNA for the CDR3 is TGTGCCAGCACCTCCCGGGGAGAAGAGACCCAGTACTTC. Translated, it gives CASTSRGEETQYF.

This clone was seen just once. The chain employs TRBV10-3 and TRBJ1-1; no reliable D call. Germline CDR1 is ENHRY and CDR2 is SYGVKD. The CDR3 runs to 13 residues. Trimming cost V 10 bases and J 4 bases, with 16 bases left between them. The CDR3 nucleotides read TGTGCCACCACTTGGACCGGAGGCACTGAAGCTTTCTTT. Its protein is CATTWTGGTEAFF.

V usage is TRBV2 and J usage is TRBJ1-6; TRBD1 aligns across 8 bases. J lost 4 bases, V lost 6 bases, and 5 bases had no gene match. The CDR3 consists of 15 residues. In germline, CDR1 is SNHLY, CDR2 FYNNEI. Here the CDR3 reads CASRVQGAYNSPLHF. The CDR3 DNA reads TGTGCCAGCAGGGTCCAGGGGGCGTATAATTCACCCCTCCACTTT.

The rearrangement links TRBV29-1 to TRBJ1-1, with 10 bases lining up with TRBD1. This CDR3 is built from 14 residues. V was clipped by 6 bases and J by 0 bases; unmatched bases: 4. In germline, CDR1 is SQVTM, CDR2 ANQGSEA. CDR3 in amino acids: CSVGQGSLNTEAFF. CDR3 sequence (DNA): TGCAGCGTGGGACAGGGGTCCCTGAACACTGAAGCTTTCTTT.

The chain couples TRBV3-1 (or the pseudogene TRBV3-2) to TRBJ1-6; D gene unclear. The CDR3 contains 17 residues. Germline assignment: CDR1 LGHDT and CDR2 YNNKEL (reference sequence). Trimming removed 0 bases at V and 1 base at J, with 10 bases between. The CDR3 DNA is TGTGCCAGCAGCCAAGATAGGGTTCGGTCCTATAATTCACCCCTCCACTTT. Protein sequence: CASSQDRVRSYNSPLHF.

The J gene is TRBJ1-1, the V gene TRBV5-5; D call uncertain. The CDR3 has 13 residues. Germline lookup yields CDR1 SGHKS and CDR2 YYEKEE (reference sequence). The V and J ends lost 5 bases and 4 bases respectively, with 12 bases between them. The CDR3 sequence: CASSSFRITEAFF. In nucleotides, the CDR3 is TGTGCCAGCAGTTCCTTTCGGATCACTGAAGCTTTCTTT.

The gene calls are TRBV6-4 and TRBJ1-4, with D uncertain. The CDR3 extends over 15 amino acids. Trimming pared 0 bases from V and 4 bases from J, leaving 9 bases between. Germline V gene sequence: CDR1 MRHNA, CDR2 SNTAGT. CDR3 sequence reads: CASSDSTIRNEKLFF. The CDR3 DNA reads as TGTGCCAGCAGTGACTCCACCATCCGTAATGAAAAACTGTTTTTT.

This chain uses TRBV5-1 with TRBJ2-3; unclear D gene. The ends were cut back, 1 base at V and 2 bases at J, with 8 bases in the middle. Germline assignment: CDR1 SGHRS and CDR2 YFSETQ. CDR3 size: 14 residues. CDR3 sequence: CASSLPDPTDTQYF. CDR3 DNA sequence: TGCGCCAGCAGCTTGCCGGACCCCACAGATACGCAGTATTTT.

The V gene is TRBV10-3, the J gene TRBJ1-2; weak D call: TRBD1 (6 bases). Trimming pared 8 bases from V and 5 bases from J, leaving 9 bases between. Germline V gene data show CDR1 as ENHRY and CDR2 as SYGVKD. CDR3 length equals 11 residues. The DNA of the CDR3 is TGTGCCATCTCAGGGGCTTATGGCTACACCTTC. Translating gives CAISGAYGYTF.

The chain uses TRBV10-3 and TRBJ1-1; D is undetermined. Germline CDR1 ENHRY, CDR2 SYGVKD. This CDR3 has 17 residues. V lost 4 bases and J 2 bases, leaving 20 bases between the germline ends. As DNA, the CDR3 is TGTGCCATCAGTGGGCAGAATTACCTCAGAAAAAACACTGAAGCTTTCTTT. This gives the protein CAISGQNYLRKNTEAFF.

Only one count was recorded for this clone. This chain uses TRBV7-2 with TRBJ1-2; TRBD1 matches 7 bases. CDR3 size: 15 residues. The trim removed 4 bases at V and 4 bases at J, leaving 9 bases unmatched. Germline V lookup: CDR1 SGHTA, CDR2 FQGNSA. CDR3 coding DNA: TGTGCCAGCAGCTCCTGGGCGACAGGGACCTATGGCTACACCTTC. Its protein is CASSSWATGTYGYTF. Complete variable domain (other parts from reference TRBV7-2 and TRBJ1-2): GAGVSQSPSNKVTEKGKDVELRCDPISGHTALYWYRQSLGQGLEFLIYFQGNSAPDKSGLPSDRFSAERTGGSVSTLTIQRTQQEDSAVYLCASSSWATGTYGYTFGSGTRLTVV.

This sequence joins TRBV5-1 and TRBJ1-4; 9 positions agree with TRBD1. The V gene's germline CDR1 is SGHRS and CDR2 YFSETQ. Trimming took 4 bases from V and 8 from J; bases not matched to a gene: 15. This CDR3 has 17 amino acids. The chain's CDR3 is CASSERAGDRVYEKLFF. CDR3 sequence (DNA): TGCGCCAGCAGCGAGAGAGCCGGGGACAGGGTTTACGAAAAACTGTTTTTT.

This clone was recorded a few times. The CDR3 loop is CASSQDVQVYGYTF. CDR3 nucleotides: TGTGCCAGCAGCCAAGATGTGCAGGTCTATGGCTACACCTTC. The chain is built from TRBV3-1 (or the pseudogene TRBV3-2) and TRBJ1-2; no reliable D call. CDR3 length: 14 residues. V shed 0 bases and J shed 4 bases, with 9 bases lying between them. The germline CDR1 and CDR2 sequences are LGHDT and YNNKEL (reference sequence).

The chain combines TRBV19 with TRBJ2-3, with D possibly TRBD1 on 6 matching bases. Between the trimmed V and J ends, which lost 4 bases and 4 bases, there was a span of 15 bases. Germline V gene data show CDR1 as LNHDA and CDR2 as SQIVND (reference sequence). CDR3 size: 15 residues. In DNA, the CDR3 is TGTGCCAGTAGTACCCCGCCCTACAGGGCAGATACGCAGTATTTT. Encoded protein: CASSTPPYRADTQYF.

The gene calls are TRBV5-1 and TRBJ1-6, with D possibly matching TRBD1 (6 bases). V gave up 5 bases and J gave up 7 bases, with 13 bases separating them. This CDR3 comprises 14 residues. Looked up from germline, CDR1 is SGHRS and CDR2 is YFSETQ. In DNA form, the CDR3 reads TGCGCCAGCAGGGTGAGACAGGACAATTCACCCCTCCACTTT. Translating it yields CASRVRQDNSPLHF.

The gene calls are TRBV21-1 and TRBJ2-7; the DNA was not compared with TRBD1, the D call given in the table. TRBV21-1 is a recognized pseudogene. The CDR3 has 16 residues. CDR3 in DNA: TGTGCCAGCAGCAAAGGTCGGGCAGGGGTTCCCTACGAGCAGTACTTC. This translates into CASSKGRAGVPYEQYF.

The rearrangement uses TRBV30 and TRBJ2-7; TRBD2 matches at 14 bases. V lost 7 bases, J lost 0 bases, and 5 bases stayed unmatched. The CDR3 consists of 15 residues. Germline CDR1 GTSNPN, CDR2 SVGIG (reference sequence). The CDR3 DNA is TGTGCCTTACGGGGGACTAGCGGGAGCTCCTACGAGCAGTACTTC. This translates into CALRGTSGSSYEQYF.

The genes are TRBV18 and TRBJ1-6; perhaps TRBD1 as D (5 bases). V was clipped by 5 bases and J by 7 bases, with 9 bases between them. The CDR3 totals 13 residues. CDR1 KGHSH and CDR2 LQKENI come from the germline V gene. CDR3 DNA sequence: TGTGCCAGCTCAGAGGACATGAATTCACCCCTCCACTTT. Translation gives CASSEDMNSPLHF.